The T cell receptor (beta chain) under discussion was sequenced for a study of T cells in Graves' hyperthyroidism and ophthalmopathy. RNA transcripts provided the source from which TCR beta CDR3 regions were amplified. HTBI primers drove first-round RT-PCR of the TCR CDR3. TCRdb passed the multiplex PCR reads through MiXCR, listing each CDR3 protein once. The table shows hundreds of thousands of distinct CDR3 sequences, with about 17% occurring only once. This clonotype was counted many times. Its antigen is unknown. The CDR3 totals 14 residues. Looked up from germline, CDR1 is GTSNPN and CDR2 is SVGIG (reference sequence). V lost 7 bases and J lost 2; bases outside the gene matches: 9. The study, taken as a whole, reports: Median prediction lead before ophthalmopathy onset was 6.5 months with the model.

Sample: blood. This receptor was taken from a woman aged 50 to 65 with Graves' hyperthyroidism that later progressed to Graves' ophthalmopathy. This sequence joins TRBV30 and TRBJ2-3, with 7 nucleotides matching TRBD2. The CDR3 bases are TGTGCCTCCACGGCGGGGGTCCTCACAGATACGCAGTATTTT. It specifies CASTAGVLTDTQYF.